This TCR beta chain was profiled in a study of blood T cell repertoires in COVID-19. Profiling relied on immunoSEQ multiplex PCR, and the TCRdb table lists in-frame clones only, not all of them. The sample lists 150,000 to 200,000 clones, about 86% seen once, with roughly 8% in the top ten. This CDR3 region has 14 residues. V gave up 5 bases and J gave up 4 bases; unmatched junction bases: 5. Germline assignment: CDR1 SGHVS and CDR2 FQNEAQ. The clonotype comes from a man in his sixties with acute or convalescent COVID-19. The chain couples TRBV7-8 to TRBJ1-2; 9 bases are shared with TRBD1. Material: peripheral blood. DNA of the CDR3: TGTGCCAGCAGCCACCGGGACAGGGCCTATGGCTACACCTTC. It translates to CASSHRDRAYGYTF. Full variable domain (remainder filled in from reference TRBV7-8 and TRBJ1-2): GAGVSQSPRYKVAKRGQDVALRCDPISGHVSLFWYQQALGQGPEFLTYFQNEAQLDKSGLPSDRFFAERPEGSVSTLKIQRTQQEDSAVYLCASSHRDRAYGYTFGSGTRLTVV.